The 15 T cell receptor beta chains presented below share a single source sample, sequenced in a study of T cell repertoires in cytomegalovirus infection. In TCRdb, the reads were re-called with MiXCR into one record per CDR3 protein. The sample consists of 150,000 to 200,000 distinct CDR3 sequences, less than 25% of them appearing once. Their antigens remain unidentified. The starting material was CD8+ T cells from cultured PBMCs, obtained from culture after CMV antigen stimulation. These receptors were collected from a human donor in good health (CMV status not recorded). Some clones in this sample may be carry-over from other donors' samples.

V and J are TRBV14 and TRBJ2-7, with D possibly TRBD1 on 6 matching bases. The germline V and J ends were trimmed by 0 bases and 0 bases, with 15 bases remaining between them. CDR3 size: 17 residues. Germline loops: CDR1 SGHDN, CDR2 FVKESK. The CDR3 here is CASSQEVYRDNSYEQYF. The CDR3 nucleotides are TGTGCCAGCAGCCAAGAGGTTTATAGGGACAACTCCTACGAGCAGTACTTC. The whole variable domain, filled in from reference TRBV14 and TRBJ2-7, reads EAGVTQFPSHSVIEKGQTVTLRCDPISGHDNLYWYRRVMGKEIKFLLHFVKESKQDESGMPNNRFLAERTGGTYSTLKVQPAELEDSGVYFCASSQEVYRDNSYEQYFGPGTRLTVT.

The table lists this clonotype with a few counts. CDR3: CATSRGVQAEGEKEKLFF. In DNA, the CDR3 is TGTGCCACCAGCAGAGGTGTTCAGGCGGAGGGGGAGAAGGAAAAACTGTTTTTT. The chain combines TRBV15 with TRBJ1-4; D is perhaps TRBD1 (6 bases). Per the germline V gene, CDR1 is LNHNV and CDR2 is YYDKDF (reference sequence). There are 18 residues in the CDR3. Trimming took 1 base from V and 8 from J, leaving 23 bases between them.

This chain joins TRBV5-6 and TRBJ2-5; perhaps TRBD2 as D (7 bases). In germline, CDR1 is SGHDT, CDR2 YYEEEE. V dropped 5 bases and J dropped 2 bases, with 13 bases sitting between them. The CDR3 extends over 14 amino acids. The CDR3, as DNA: TGTGCCAGCAGGGGCGGGGGCCTTCAAGAGACCCAGTACTTC. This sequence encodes CASRGGGLQETQYF. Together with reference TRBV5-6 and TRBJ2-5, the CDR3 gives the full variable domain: DAGVTQSPTHLIKTRGQQVTLRCSPKSGHDTVSWYQQALGQGPQFIFQYYEEEERQRGNFPDRFSGHQFPNYSSELNVNALLLGDSALYLCASRGGGLQETQYFGPGTRLLVL.

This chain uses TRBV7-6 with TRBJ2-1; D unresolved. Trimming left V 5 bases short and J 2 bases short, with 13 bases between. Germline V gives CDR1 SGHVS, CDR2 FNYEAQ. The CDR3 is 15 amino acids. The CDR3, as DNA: TGTGCCAGCAGCCCCTCCGGCGCACCCTACAATGAGCAGTTCTTC. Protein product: CASSPSGAPYNEQFF.

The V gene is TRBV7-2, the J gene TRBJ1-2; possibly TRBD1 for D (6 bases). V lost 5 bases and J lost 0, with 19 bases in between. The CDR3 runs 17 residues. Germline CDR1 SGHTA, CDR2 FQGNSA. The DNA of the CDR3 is TGTGCCAGCAGCCCAGGGCTGGAGGACAGATCTAACTATGGCTACACCTTC. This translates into CASSPGLEDRSNYGYTF.

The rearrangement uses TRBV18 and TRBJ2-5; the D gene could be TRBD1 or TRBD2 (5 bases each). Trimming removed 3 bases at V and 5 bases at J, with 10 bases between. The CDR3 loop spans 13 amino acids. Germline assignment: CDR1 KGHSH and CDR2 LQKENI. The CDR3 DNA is TGTGCCAGCTCACCCGGGGCCCTGGAGACCCAGTACTTC. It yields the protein CASSPGALETQYF.

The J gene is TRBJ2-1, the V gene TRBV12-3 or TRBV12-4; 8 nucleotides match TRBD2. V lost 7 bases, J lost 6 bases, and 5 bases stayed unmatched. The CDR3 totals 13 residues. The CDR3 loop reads CASISGGSNEQFF. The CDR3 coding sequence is TGTGCCAGCATCAGCGGGGGCAGCAATGAGCAGTTCTTC.

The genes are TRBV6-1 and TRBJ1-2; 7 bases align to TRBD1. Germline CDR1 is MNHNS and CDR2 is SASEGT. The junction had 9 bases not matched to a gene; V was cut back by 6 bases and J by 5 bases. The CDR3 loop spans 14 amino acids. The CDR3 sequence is CASRPRQGRYGYTF. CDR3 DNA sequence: TGTGCCAGCAGGCCTAGACAGGGTCGGTATGGCTACACCTTC.

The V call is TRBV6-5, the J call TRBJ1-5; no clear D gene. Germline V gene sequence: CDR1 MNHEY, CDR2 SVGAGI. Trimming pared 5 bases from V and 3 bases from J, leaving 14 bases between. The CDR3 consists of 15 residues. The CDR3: CASSQQYDDNQPQHF. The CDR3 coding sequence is TGTGCCAGCAGTCAACAGTACGATGACAATCAGCCCCAGCATTTT.

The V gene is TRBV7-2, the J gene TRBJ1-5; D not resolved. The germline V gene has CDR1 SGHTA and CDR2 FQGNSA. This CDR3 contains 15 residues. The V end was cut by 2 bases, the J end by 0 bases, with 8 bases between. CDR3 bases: TGTGCCAGCAGCTTATTGCCTTATAGCAATCAGCCCCAGCATTTT. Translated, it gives CASSLLPYSNQPQHF.

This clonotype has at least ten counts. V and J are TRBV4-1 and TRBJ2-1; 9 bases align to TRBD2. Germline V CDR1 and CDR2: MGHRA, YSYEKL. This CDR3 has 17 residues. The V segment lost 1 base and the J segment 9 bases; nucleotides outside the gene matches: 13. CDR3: CASSQVTQSGGPSEQFF. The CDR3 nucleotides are TGCGCCAGCAGCCAAGTAACCCAGAGCGGGGGGCCATCTGAGCAGTTCTTC.

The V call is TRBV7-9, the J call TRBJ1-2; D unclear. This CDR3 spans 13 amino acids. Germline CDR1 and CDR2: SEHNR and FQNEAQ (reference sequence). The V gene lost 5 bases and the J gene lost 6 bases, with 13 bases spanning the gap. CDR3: CASSPRVDNGYTF. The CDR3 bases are TGTGCCAGCAGCCCTCGAGTAGACAATGGCTACACCTTC.

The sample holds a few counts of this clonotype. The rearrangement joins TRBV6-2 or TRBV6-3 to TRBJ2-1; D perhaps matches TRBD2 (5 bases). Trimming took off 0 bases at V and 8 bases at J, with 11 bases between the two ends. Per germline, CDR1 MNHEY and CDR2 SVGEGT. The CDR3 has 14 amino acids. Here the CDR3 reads CASSYSLAVDEQFF. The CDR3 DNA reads TGTGCCAGCAGTTACTCTCTAGCCGTGGATGAGCAGTTCTTC.

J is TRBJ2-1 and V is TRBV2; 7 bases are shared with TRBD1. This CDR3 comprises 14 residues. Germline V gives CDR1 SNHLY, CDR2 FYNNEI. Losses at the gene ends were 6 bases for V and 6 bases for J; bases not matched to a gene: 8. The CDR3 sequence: CASRYRDSRNEQFF. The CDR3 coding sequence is TGTGCCAGCAGATACCGGGACAGCCGCAATGAGCAGTTCTTC.

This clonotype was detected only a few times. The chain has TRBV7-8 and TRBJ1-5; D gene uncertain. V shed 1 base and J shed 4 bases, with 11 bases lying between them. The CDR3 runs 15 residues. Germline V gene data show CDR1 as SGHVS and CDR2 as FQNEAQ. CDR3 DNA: TGTGCCAGCAGCTTAGGGCCAGTAGGGAATCAGCCCCAGCATTTT. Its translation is CASSLGPVGNQPQHF. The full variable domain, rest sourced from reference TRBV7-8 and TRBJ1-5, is GAGVSQSPRYKVAKRGQDVALRCDPISGHVSLFWYQQALGQGPEFLTYFQNEAQLDKSGLPSDRFFAERPEGSVSTLKIQRTQQEDSAVYLCASSLGPVGNQPQHFGDGTRLSIL.